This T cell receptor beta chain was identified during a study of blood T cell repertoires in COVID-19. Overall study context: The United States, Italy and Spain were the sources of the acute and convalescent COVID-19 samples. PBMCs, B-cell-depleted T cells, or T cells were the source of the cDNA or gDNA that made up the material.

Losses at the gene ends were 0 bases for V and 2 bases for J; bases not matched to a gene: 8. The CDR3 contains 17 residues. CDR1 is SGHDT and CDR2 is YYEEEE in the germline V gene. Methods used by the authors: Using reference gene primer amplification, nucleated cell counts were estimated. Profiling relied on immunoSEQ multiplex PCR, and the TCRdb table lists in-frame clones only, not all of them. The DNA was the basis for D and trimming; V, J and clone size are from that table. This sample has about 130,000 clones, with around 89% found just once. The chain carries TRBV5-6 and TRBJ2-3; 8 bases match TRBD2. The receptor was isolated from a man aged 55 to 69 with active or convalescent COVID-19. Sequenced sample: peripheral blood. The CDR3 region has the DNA TGTGCCAGCAGCTTGGTAGGCAGCGGGGGCCTCACAGATACGCAGTATTTT. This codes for CASSLVGSGGLTDTQYF.